A single sample is the source of the 22 T cell receptor beta chains below, sequenced in a study of blood T cell repertoires in COVID-19. Sequencing was performed with immunoSEQ multiplex PCR; in TCRdb, only in-frame clones are kept and a portion is missing. The sample yields 110,000 to 150,000 clones, 90% seen once. The sample was peripheral blood. These receptors came from a woman older than 75 with acute or convalescent COVID-19.

The chain is built from TRBV7-9 and TRBJ1-2; D possibly corresponds to TRBD1 (5 bases). Germline V gene data show CDR1 as SEHNR and CDR2 as FQNEAQ (reference sequence). The CDR3 spans 12 residues. The germline V and J ends were trimmed by 5 bases and 5 bases, with 9 bases remaining between them. The CDR3: CASSPTGYGYTF. The DNA for the CDR3 is TGTGCCAGCAGCCCAACAGGTTATGGCTACACCTTC. The complete variable domain, with remaining parts taken from reference TRBV7-9 and TRBJ1-2, reads DTGVSQNPRHKITKRGQNVTFRCDPISEHNRLYWYRQTLGQGPEFLTYFQNEAQLEKSRLLSDRFSAERPKGSFSTLEIQRTEQGDSAMYLCASSPTGYGYTFGSGTRLTVV.

This chain connects TRBV5-4 to TRBJ2-1; D unresolved. Germline CDR1 and CDR2: SGHNT and YYREEE (reference sequence). This CDR3 is built from 13 residues. V was shortened by 2 bases and J by 2 bases, with 5 bases between the two germline ends. CDR3: CASSFTAYNEQFF. CDR3 coding DNA: TGTGCCAGCAGCTTCACAGCCTACAATGAGCAGTTCTTC.

This chain joins TRBV5-1 and TRBJ2-7; a possible D gene is TRBD2 (5 bases). The V end was cut by 3 bases, the J end by 1 base, with 8 bases between. The germline V gene has CDR1 SGHRS and CDR2 YFSETQ. The CDR3 sequence is 13 residues long. The CDR3 bases are TGCGCCAGCAGCTACGGGGTTTCCTACGAGCAGTACTTC. It translates to CASSYGVSYEQYF.

V usage is TRBV7-3 and J usage is TRBJ1-6; tentatively, D is TRBD1 (6 bases). Germline CDR1 reads SGHTA; CDR2 reads FQGTGA. The CDR3 is made up of 15 amino acids. Trimming took off 4 bases at V and 8 bases at J, with 15 bases between the two ends. The CDR3, as DNA: TGTGCCAGCAGCTCTCAGGGGTCGTGGGATTCACCCCTCCACTTT. Protein product: CASSSQGSWDSPLHF.

This clone was seen just once. The rearrangement uses TRBV6-5 and TRBJ2-1; 8 bases agree with TRBD1. This CDR3 has 13 amino acids. V was clipped by 6 bases and J by 7 bases; unmatched bases: 5. Germline CDR1 is MNHEY and CDR2 is SVGAGI. CDR3 protein: CASRGQGWNEQFF. CDR3 sequence (DNA): TGTGCCAGCAGAGGACAGGGATGGAATGAGCAGTTCTTC.

CDR3 protein: CASSVGQGARETQYF. The CDR3 DNA sequence: TGTGCCAGCAGCGTCGGACAGGGGGCCAGGGAGACCCAGTACTTC. The rearrangement uses TRBV9 and TRBJ2-5; TRBD1 aligns across 11 bases. The CDR3 is 15 amino acids. Germline CDR1 is SGDLS and CDR2 is YYNGEE. V lost 2 bases to trimming and J lost 5 bases; unmatched junction nucleotides: 5.

This chain links TRBV30 with TRBJ1-1; maybe TRBD1 (5 bases). From germline, CDR1 is GTSNPN and CDR2 SVGIG (reference sequence). The V and J ends lost 2 bases and 2 bases respectively, with 12 bases between them. The CDR3 totals 14 residues. CDR3: CAWSKDNQNTEAFF. In nucleotides, the CDR3 is TGTGCCTGGAGTAAGGACAATCAAAACACTGAAGCTTTCTTT.

The J gene is TRBJ2-7, the V gene TRBV19; 8 bases line up with TRBD1. This CDR3 has 14 residues. Losses at the gene ends were 4 bases for V and 3 bases for J; bases not matched to a gene: 5. Germline lookup yields CDR1 LNHDA and CDR2 SQIVND (reference sequence). Here the CDR3 DNA reads TGTGCCAGTAGTAGGACAGGGTCCCTCTACGAGCAGTACTTC. This gives the protein CASSRTGSLYEQYF.

The chain recombines TRBV5-1 with TRBJ2-2; 7 nucleotides match TRBD2. From germline, CDR1 is SGHRS and CDR2 YFSETQ. This CDR3 has 16 residues. Trimming took 4 bases from V and 1 from J; bases not matched to a gene: 7. The CDR3 spells CASSQGGVLNTGELFF. CDR3 coding DNA: TGCGCCAGCAGCCAGGGAGGGGTATTGAACACCGGGGAGCTGTTTTTT.

The chain combines TRBV7-9 with TRBJ2-3; tentative D call: TRBD2 (6 bases). The CDR3 length is 14 residues. The V gene lost 8 bases and the J gene lost 0 bases, with 12 bases spanning the gap. CDR1 is SEHNR and CDR2 is FQNEAQ in the germline V gene (reference sequence). The CDR3 DNA reads TGTGCCAGCGCCGGGACTTTTAGCACAGATACGCAGTATTTT. Residues: CASAGTFSTDTQYF.

The chain has TRBV4-1 and TRBJ1-2; 8 bases agree with TRBD1. J was trimmed by 3 bases and V by 0 bases; bases with no gene match: 6. Germline V gene data show CDR1 as MGHRA and CDR2 as YSYEKL. The CDR3 covers 16 residues. The CDR3 DNA sequence: TGCGCCAGCAGCCAAGAAGCGAGGACAGGGTACTATGGCTACACCTTC. It yields the protein CASSQEARTGYYGYTF.

This chain connects TRBV5-1 to TRBJ2-3; D is unclear. The CDR3 has 12 amino acids. V lost 4 bases to trimming and J lost 5 bases, with 8 bases between them. From germline, CDR1 is SGHRS and CDR2 YFSETQ. The CDR3 DNA follows: TGCGCCAGCAGCCCCCCCGGAGATACGCAGTATTTT. Amino acids: CASSPPGDTQYF. The full variable domain, completed using reference TRBV5-1 and TRBJ2-3, is KAGVTQTPRYLIKTRGQQVTLSCSPISGHRSVSWYQQTPGQGLQFLFEYFSETQRNKGNFPGRFSGRQFSNSRSEMNVSTLELGDSALYLCASSPPGDTQYFGPGTRLTVL.

This chain joins TRBV18 and TRBJ2-1; possible D gene TRBD1, 5 bases. The V and J ends lost 0 bases and 3 bases respectively, with 9 bases between them. There are 15 residues in the CDR3. The germline V gene encodes CDR1 KGHSH and CDR2 LQKENI. Here the CDR3 reads CASSPPWQGYNEQFF. In nucleotides, the CDR3 is TGTGCCAGCTCACCACCCTGGCAGGGCTACAATGAGCAGTTCTTC.

The chain recombines TRBV3-1 (or the pseudogene TRBV3-2) with TRBJ2-7; a possible D gene is TRBD1 (5 bases). The V gene's germline CDR1 is LGHDT and CDR2 YNNKEL (reference sequence). The length of the CDR3 is 14 residues. Trimming stripped 2 bases from V and 2 bases from J, with 10 bases between. For the CDR3, the DNA is TGTGCCAGCAGCCAATTCACAGGACCCTACGAGCAGTACTTC. Its protein product is CASSQFTGPYEQYF.

The gene calls are TRBV7-2 and TRBJ1-1; 9 bases agree with TRBD1. After removal of 5 bases from V and 4 bases from J, the junction contained 8 bases not matched to a gene. CDR1 is SGHTA, CDR2 FQGNSA, per germline. CDR3 length: 15 amino acids. CDR3 protein: CASSLTRDRATEAFF. The CDR3 DNA follows: TGTGCCAGCAGCCTAACCCGGGACAGGGCCACTGAAGCTTTCTTT. Using reference TRBV7-2 and TRBJ1-1 for the parts outside the CDR3, the full variable domain is GAGVSQSPSNKVTEKGKDVELRCDPISGHTALYWYRQSLGQGLEFLIYFQGNSAPDKSGLPSDRFSAERTGGSVSTLTIQRTQQEDSAVYLCASSLTRDRATEAFFGQGTRLTVV.

This clone appeared a single time. The chain carries TRBV5-1 and TRBJ2-3, with 11 bases matching TRBD2. CDR1 SGHRS and CDR2 YFSETQ come from the germline V gene. This CDR3 region has 18 residues. Unmatched junction bases numbered 10, after V lost 0 bases and J lost 4 bases. The DNA for the CDR3 is TGCGCCAGCAGCTTGGCCGTAGCTAGCGGGGGGAGGTCAGATACGCAGTATTTT. Translation: CASSLAVASGGRSDTQYF.

This clone was counted a few times. V usage is TRBV4-1 and J usage is TRBJ1-2; 8 positions agree with TRBD1. With V trimmed by 3 bases and J by 4 bases, 7 bases remained unmatched. The CDR3 loop spans 15 amino acids. Germline V gives CDR1 MGHRA, CDR2 YSYEKL. DNA for the CDR3: TGCGCCAGCAGCCAGACGGACAGGGCGGGCTATGGCTACACCTTC. The encoded protein is CASSQTDRAGYGYTF.

The rearrangement uses TRBV6-1 and TRBJ1-4; 9 nucleotides agree with TRBD1. Trimming cost V 2 bases and J 3 bases; bases outside gene matches: 1. The CDR3 runs 15 residues. The germline V gene has CDR1 MNHNS and CDR2 SASEGT. The CDR3 DNA reads as TGTGCCAGCAGTGAAAGGGACAGGGCTAATGAAAAACTGTTTTTT. It is translated as CASSERDRANEKLFF.

Notes on this clone: The junction shows a germline mismatch at one end, possibly a read error. This sequence joins TRBV7-7 and TRBJ1-4; 12 bases line up with TRBD1. CDR1 SSHAT and CDR2 FNYEAQ come from the germline V gene (reference sequence). CDR3 length: 15 residues. This CDR3 reads CASSFGTGGGEKLFF. The CDR3 bases are TGTGCTAGCAGCTTCGGGACAGGGGGCGGTGAAAAACTGTTTTTT.

This chain joins TRBV25-1 and TRBJ1-2; a weak D match, TRBD1 (5 bases). V dropped 7 bases and J dropped 3 bases, with 15 bases sitting between them. The V gene's germline CDR1 is MGHDK and CDR2 SYGVNS. The CDR3 is 14 residues long. CDR3 protein: CASTSGGAYYGYTF. CDR3 DNA sequence: TGTGCCAGCACCTCAGGTGGGGCCTACTATGGCTACACCTTC.

The chain links TRBV5-1 to TRBJ1-2; D remains unclear. Between the trimmed V and J ends, which lost 4 bases and 4 bases, there was a span of 14 bases. The CDR3 is made up of 14 amino acids. Germline assignment: CDR1 SGHRS and CDR2 YFSETQ. CDR3 sequence (DNA): TGCGCCAGCAGCCCGAATGAGTCTGGCTATGGCTACACCTTC. This translates into CASSPNESGYGYTF.

This chain links TRBV28 with TRBJ2-1; maybe TRBD1 (5 bases). This CDR3 comprises 15 residues. Germline V gene data show CDR1 as MDHEN and CDR2 as SYDVKM. V was cut by 4 bases and J by 0 bases, with 10 bases left in between. Written as DNA, the CDR3 is TGTGCCAGCAGTTGGCAGGGATACTCCTACAATGAGCAGTTCTTC. Encoded protein: CASSWQGYSYNEQFF. The full variable domain, rest sourced from reference TRBV28 and TRBJ2-1, is DVKVTQSSRYLVKRTGEKVFLECVQDMDHENMFWYRQDPGLGLRLIYFSYDVKMKEKGDIPEGYSVSREKKERFSLILESASTNQTSMYLCASSWQGYSYNEQFFGPGTRLTVL.